This TCR beta chain is drawn from a study of T cell changes during pregnancy in multiple sclerosis. Germline lookup yields CDR1 SGDLS and CDR2 YYNGEE. The CDR3 runs 15 residues. The V end was cut by 3 bases, the J end by 4 bases, with 17 bases between. Measured with immunoSEQ multiplex PCR; TCRdb has only the in-frame clones, and not every one. This sample carries some 58,000 clones, around 96% of them seen once, and the ten largest clones take 2.5%. The TCR comes from a female donor with multiple sclerosis, enrolled in a pregnancy study. The material sequenced was CD8+ T cells from peripheral blood mononuclear cells, taken after pregnancy. The chain employs TRBV9 and TRBJ2-7, with D maybe TRBD2 (6 bases). Written as DNA, the CDR3 is TGTGCCAGCAGCGACGGGCTCGGACTATCTTACGAGCAGTACTTC. It translates to CASSDGLGLSYEQYF.